Listed below are T cell receptor beta chains from one sample, sequenced in a study of blood T cell repertoires in COVID-19. Generated by immunoSEQ multiplex PCR, the TCRdb table keeps only in-frame clones and is missing some. The repertoire holds fewer than 350,000 clones, with approximately 80% as singletons. Sequenced input: peripheral blood. Receptor source: a woman in her sixties or seventies with active or convalescent COVID-19. CDR3s include the opening cysteine and the closing phenylalanine or tryptophan. A D gene is named only where the DNA matches it firmly. A clone size is listed for some rows: how often the clone was seen (once, few, many), or a class if it is expanded.

d_call,v_call,clone_size,j_call,cdr3_length,cdr3_aa,cdr3_nt
-,TRBV19,-,TRBJ1-1,15,CASTATGHPNTEAFF,TGTGCCAGTACCGCTACGGGACACCCGAACACTGAAGCTTTCTTT
-,TRBV28,-,TRBJ1-4,15,CASSQPSNRGEKLFF,TGTGCCAGCAGTCAGCCCTCCAACCGGGGTGAAAAACTGTTTTTT
-,TRBV12-3/TRBV12-4,-,TRBJ2-7,12,CASSLPGWWQYF,TGTGCCAGCAGTTTACCGGGATGGTGGCAGTACTTC
TRBD2,TRBV7-3,-,TRBJ2-4,13,CASSLESTSVLHF,TGTGCCAGCAGCCTGGAATCGACTAGCGTACTACACTTC
-,TRBV7-9,-,TRBJ1-1,13,CASSLQRGTEAFF,TGTGCCAGCAGCTTACAACGGGGGACTGAAGCTTTCTTT
TRBD1,TRBV6-4,-,TRBJ2-2,15,CASSSRRQGAGELFF,TGTGCCAGCAGTAGCCGGAGGCAGGGGGCCGGGGAGCTGTTTTTT
TRBD1,TRBV19,-,TRBJ2-4,17,CASSMLQGAGAKNIQYF,TGTGCCAGTAGTATGTTACAGGGGGCTGGAGCCAAAAACATTCAGTACTTC
-,TRBV5-1,-,TRBJ1-3,13,CASSPQVIDTIYF,TGCGCCAGCAGCCCCCAGGTCATAGACACCATATATTTT
TRBD1,TRBV2,-,TRBJ1-1,14,CASSGVRGRTEAFF,TGTGCCAGCAGCGGAGTGAGGGGGCGAACTGAAGCTTTCTTT
-,TRBV3-1/TRBV3-2,once,TRBJ2-7,15,CASSQAGSLTYEQYF,TGTGCCAGCAGCCAGGCCGGGTCTTTAACCTACGAGCAGTACTTC
TRBD2,TRBV11-2,-,TRBJ2-5,17,CASSQGLAGGVRETQYF,TGTGCCAGCAGTCAAGGACTAGCGGGGGGGGTCCGGGAGACCCAGTACTTC
TRBD1,TRBV19,few,TRBJ2-7,15,CASRPPGQGSYEQYF,TGTGCCAGTAGACCACCGGGACAGGGCTCCTACGAGCAGTACTTC
TRBD1,TRBV6-5,-,TRBJ1-6,14,CATDGGQGNSPLHF,TGTGCCACGGATGGGGGACAGGGGAATTCACCCCTCCACTTT
-,TRBV7-3,-,TRBJ1-1,13,CASSLSPYTEAFF,TGTGCCAGCAGCTTGTCCCCATACACTGAAGCTTTCTTT
-,TRBV6-1,-,TRBJ1-5,16,CASSDEGRGRNQPQHF,TGTGCCAGCAGTGATGAAGGCAGGGGAAGGAATCAGCCCCAGCATTTT
-,TRBV7-8,-,TRBJ1-5,15,CASSLSPRSDQPQHF,TGTGCCAGCAGCTTAAGTCCCAGGTCGGATCAGCCCCAGCATTTT
-,TRBV4-3,-,TRBJ1-2,16,CASSQIARGGLYGYTF,TGCGCCAGCAGCCAGATTGCAAGGGGGGGCCTCTATGGCTACACCTTC
-,TRBV7-8,-,TRBJ1-1,14,CASSLQGRGAEAFF,TGTGCCAGCAGCTTACAGGGTCGTGGCGCTGAAGCTTTCTTT
-,TRBV7-7,-,TRBJ2-7,14,CASSLEAGAHEQYF,TGTGCTAGCAGCTTAGAGGCAGGCGCCCACGAGCAGTACTTC
TRBD2,TRBV5-1,-,TRBJ2-5,15,CASSVTSGGGETQYF,TGCGCCAGCAGCGTGACTAGCGGGGGGGGCGAGACCCAGTACTTC
TRBD2,TRBV5-6,-,TRBJ2-1,18,CASSLLGGAPSSYNEQFF,TGTGCCAGCAGCTTGCTCGGGGGGGCCCCCAGCTCCTACAATGAGCAGTTCTTC
-,TRBV5-1,few,TRBJ1-1,14,CASSDGQWGTEAFF,TGCGCCAGCAGCGACGGACAGTGGGGGACTGAAGCTTTCTTT
-,TRBV7-9,-,TRBJ1-6,15,CASSLVQGNNSPLHF,TGTGCCAGCAGCTTAGTCCAGGGGAATAATTCACCCCTCCACTTT
TRBD1,TRBV5-1,-,TRBJ2-5,12,CASSFSRGPQYF,TGCGCCAGCAGCTTTTCTAGGGGGCCCCAGTACTTC
TRBD1,TRBV2,-,TRBJ1-2,15,CASSEFWTGIYGYTF,TGTGCCAGCAGTGAATTCTGGACAGGGATCTATGGCTACACCTTC
-,TRBV10-2,-,TRBJ1-1,16,CASSGGLGGMNTEAFF,TGCGCCAGCAGTGGCGGACTGGGGGGGATGAACACTGAAGCTTTCTTT